This entry lists 18 T cell receptor beta chains sequenced from one sample in a study of blood T cells in healthy people across ages. Next came a second PCR, run for roughly 6 to 11 cycles, which used a sample-barcoded 5' primer along with a J-beta primer mix. MiXCR was run by TCRdb on the 5' RACE reads, yielding one entry per CDR3 protein. The sample shows about 600,000 distinct CDR3 sequences, 40% to 50% of them seen only once. Sequenced sample: blood. These receptors were obtained from an older man in good health.

V gene TRBV7-9 combines with J gene TRBJ2-5; a possible D gene is TRBD2 (6 bases). Germline loops: CDR1 SEHNR, CDR2 FQNEAQ (reference sequence). There are 14 residues in the CDR3. V shed 5 bases and J shed 5 bases, with 15 bases lying between them. The chain's CDR3 is CASSPGVGGETQYF. The DNA for the CDR3 is TGTGCCAGCAGCCCCGGTGTGGGAGGCGAGACCCAGTACTTC. Together with reference TRBV7-9 and TRBJ2-5, the CDR3 gives the full variable domain: DTGVSQNPRHKITKRGQNVTFRCDPISEHNRLYWYRQTLGQGPEFLTYFQNEAQLEKSRLLSDRFSAERPKGSFSTLEIQRTEQGDSAMYLCASSPGVGGETQYFGPGTRLLVL.

The chain combines TRBV15 with TRBJ2-1, with D possibly being TRBD1 or TRBD2 (5 bases each). V shed 8 bases and J shed 0 bases, with 14 bases lying between them. This CDR3 spans 15 amino acids. The germline gives CDR1 LNHNV, CDR2 YYDKDF (reference sequence). In DNA, the CDR3 is TGTGCCACCTCTCCGGGACGGGTCTCCTACAATGAGCAGTTCTTC. Protein sequence: CATSPGRVSYNEQFF.

This clonotype turned up a few times. The chain joins TRBV20-1 to TRBJ2-7; 10 nucleotides agree with TRBD2. The trim removed 7 bases at V and 2 bases at J, leaving 2 bases unmatched. This CDR3 is 12 amino acids long. The germline CDR1 and CDR2 sequences are DFQATT and SNEGSKA (reference sequence). This CDR3 is CSGSGGAYEQYF. DNA for the CDR3: TGCAGTGGGAGCGGGGGGGCCTACGAGCAGTACTTC.

In DNA, the CDR3 is TGCAGCGTTCGGACAGGGGGCGCCCTGCCCTACGAGCAGTACTTC. The encoded protein is CSVRTGGALPYEQYF. The rearrangement links TRBV29-1 to TRBJ2-7, with 11 bases lining up with TRBD1. CDR1 is SQVTM and CDR2 is ANQGSEA in the germline V gene. There are 15 residues in the CDR3. Germline trimming cut 5 bases from V and 2 bases from J; bases unmatched to any gene: 8.

This chain links TRBV4-1 with TRBJ2-4, with D possibly being TRBD1 or TRBD2 (6 bases each). This CDR3 is 16 amino acids long. Between the trimmed V and J ends, which lost 3 bases and 6 bases, there was a span of 18 bases. In germline, CDR1 is MGHRA, CDR2 YSYEKL. The CDR3 DNA is TGCGCCAGCAGCCACGGACAGCGGGCTACGGGAAACATTCAGTACTTC. Its protein product is CASSHGQRATGNIQYF.

The chain uses TRBV7-2 and TRBJ2-3; D is possibly TRBD2 (5 bases). The length of the CDR3 is 14 residues. Deletions cut 4 bases from V and 6 bases from J, with 14 bases between. CDR1 is SGHTA and CDR2 is FQGNSA in the germline V gene. This chain's CDR3 is CASSSNSGSDTQYF. For the CDR3, the DNA is TGTGCCAGCAGCTCCAACAGCGGATCGGATACGCAGTATTTT.

The chain links TRBV20-1 to TRBJ2-1; 12 bases agree with TRBD2. Trimming removed 0 bases from V and 7 bases from J; junction bases left unmatched: 4. CDR3 length: 15 residues. CDR1 DFQATT and CDR2 SNEGSKA come from the germline V gene (reference sequence). The DNA of the CDR3 is TGCAGTGCTAGAGATGGGACTAGCGGGTTGAATGAGCAGTTCTTC. Residues: CSARDGTSGLNEQFF.

The chain is built from TRBV6-5 and TRBJ2-3; perhaps D is TRBD1 or TRBD2 (5 bases each). Germline CDR1 MNHEY, CDR2 SVGAGI. This CDR3 comprises 18 residues. V lost 0 bases to trimming and J lost 3 bases, with 19 bases between them. The CDR3 loop reads CASSYSGRSRGRTDTQYF. The CDR3 DNA is TGTGCCAGCAGTTACTCAGGCAGATCGAGGGGTAGGACAGATACGCAGTATTTT.

V usage is TRBV20-1 and J usage is TRBJ2-4; 14 bases are shared with TRBD2. The J call is uncertain, as TRBJ2-7 better fits the DNA end. CDR1 is DFQATT, CDR2 SNEGSKA, per germline (reference sequence). This CDR3 spans 15 amino acids. The chain's CDR3 is CSATLGTSGRNEQYF. CDR3 nucleotides: TGCAGTGCTACCCTGGGGACTAGCGGGAGAAACGAGCAGTACTTC.

The sample holds one count of this clonotype. The chain employs TRBV20-1 and TRBJ2-7, with 10 bases fitting TRBD2. The germline gives CDR1 DFQATT, CDR2 SNEGSKA (reference sequence). The V and J ends lost 4 bases and 4 bases, in that order; junction bases with no gene match: 7. The CDR3 totals 14 residues. CDR3: CSATFSSGSYEQYF. The DNA of the CDR3 is TGCAGTGCTACATTCTCTAGCGGGAGTTACGAGCAGTACTTC.

This clonotype occurred many times. This chain links TRBV6-6 with TRBJ1-1, with TRBD1 as a possible D gene (5 bases). CDR3 length: 14 amino acids. The V gene's germline CDR1 is MNHNY and CDR2 SVGAGI (reference sequence). Trimming took off 8 bases at V and 0 bases at J, with 13 bases between the two ends. CDR3 amino acids: CASGGNALNTEAFF. In DNA form, the CDR3 reads TGTGCCAGCGGGGGAAACGCCCTGAACACTGAAGCTTTCTTT.

This clonotype was seen a handful of times. The V call is TRBV27, the J call TRBJ1-1; D ambiguous. This CDR3 is built from 14 residues. V was trimmed by 4 bases and J by 2 bases, leaving 11 bases between them. Germline CDR1 reads MNHEY; CDR2 reads SMNVEV (reference sequence). CDR3 DNA: TGTGCCAGCAGTTCTAGGAGATTTAACACTGAAGCTTTCTTT. Amino acid sequence: CASSSRRFNTEAFF.

This sequence joins TRBV7-2 and TRBJ1-5, with D unclear. The CDR3 consists of 15 residues. Trimming shortened V by 6 bases and J by 0 bases, and 12 bases separated the two germline ends. Germline V gene lookup returns CDR1 SGHTA and CDR2 FQGNSA. The CDR3 here is CASRSSTDSNQPQHF. The CDR3 DNA sequence: TGTGCCAGCAGAAGCTCGACGGATAGCAATCAGCCCCAGCATTTT.

Only a few counts were recorded for this clonotype. This rearrangement joins TRBV21-1 to TRBJ2-1. TRBV21-1 is termed a pseudogene. The CDR3 has 17 residues. CDR3: CASSKGAANGYYNEQFF. CDR3 coding DNA: TGTGCCAGCAGCAAAGGGGCTGCTAACGGCTACTACAATGAGCAGTTCTTC.

This clonotype showed up just a few times. The chain carries TRBV4-3 and TRBJ2-1; 7 bases fit TRBD1. CDR3 length equals 14 residues. The trim removed 5 bases at V and 7 bases at J, leaving 8 bases unmatched. Germline CDR1 and CDR2: LGHNA and YSLEER. The CDR3 DNA sequence: TGCGCCAGCAGCGGTGAGGGGGCGCGGAATGAGCAGTTCTTC. It translates to CASSGEGARNEQFF.

This clonotype has just a few counts. The rearrangement joins TRBV6-2 or TRBV6-3 to TRBJ2-5, with a tentative D call TRBD1 (6 bases). V gave up 6 bases and J gave up 2 bases, with 16 bases separating them. CDR3 length: 15 amino acids. Looked up from germline, CDR1 is MNHEY and CDR2 is SVGEGT. CDR3 region: CASREGQARQETQYF. In DNA, the CDR3 is TGTGCCAGCAGAGAGGGACAAGCCCGGCAAGAGACCCAGTACTTC.

This clonotype appeared a few times. This rearrangement joins TRBV29-1 to TRBJ2-4; no definite D call. Trimming pared 5 bases from V and 0 bases from J, leaving 14 bases between. There are 15 residues in the CDR3. Germline CDR1 and CDR2: SQVTM and ANQGSEA. The CDR3 coding sequence is TGCAGCGTTACAGCGTCCCCTCAAGCCAAAAACATTCAGTACTTC. It codes for CSVTASPQAKNIQYF. The whole variable domain, remainder taken from reference TRBV29-1 and TRBJ2-4, is SAVISQKPSRDICQRGTSLTIQCQVDSQVTMMFWYRQQPGQSLTLIATANQGSEATYESGFVIDKFPISRPNLTFSTLTVSNMSPEDSSIYLCSVTASPQAKNIQYFGAGTRLSVL.

This chain uses TRBV5-1 with TRBJ2-7; possibly TRBD1 for D (6 bases). Near its end, the DNA agrees better with TRBJ2-5, so the J call may be wrong. The CDR3 extends over 14 amino acids. Germline V lookup: CDR1 SGHRS, CDR2 YFSETQ. The CDR3 nucleotides read TGCGCCAGCAGCTTGAATACAGGGCAGGAGACCCAGTACTTC. Translating it yields CASSLNTGQETQYF.